The 31 T cell receptor beta chains below all came from one sample that was sequenced in a study of identifying expanded T cells in peripheral blood. Profiled with immunoSEQ multiplex PCR; TCRdb holds only in-frame clones, not every one. The sample shows 65,000 to 95,000 clones, about 90% of them seen only once. Sequenced input: blood. The origin of the receptors is a person aged 18 to 75 in good health.

The gene calls are TRBV18 and TRBJ1-4; 8 bases match TRBD1. Germline V CDR1 and CDR2: KGHSH, LQKENI. V shed 6 bases, J shed 0 bases, and the junction held 3 bases outside the gene matches. The CDR3 totals 15 residues. CDR3 residues: CASSQDRATNEKLFF. The CDR3 nucleotides are TGTGCCAGCTCGCAGGACAGGGCAACTAATGAAAAACTGTTTTTT.

J is TRBJ2-7 and V is TRBV11-2; 8 bases map to TRBD2. The V gene's germline CDR1 is SGHAT and CDR2 FQNNGV. The CDR3 length is 15 residues. J was trimmed by 2 bases and V by 5 bases; bases with no gene match: 8. The chain's CDR3 is CASSRARAGAYEQYF. In nucleotides, the CDR3 is TGTGCCAGCAGCCGGGCCCGAGCGGGGGCCTACGAGCAGTACTTC.

The V gene is TRBV5-1, the J gene TRBJ2-5; D is tentatively TRBD1 or TRBD2 (5 bases each). The CDR3 loop spans 14 amino acids. Germline CDR1 SGHRS, CDR2 YFSETQ. V was shortened by 4 bases and J by 2 bases, with 12 bases between the two germline ends. The CDR3 here is CASSRGGQQETQYF. CDR3 sequence (DNA): TGCGCCAGCAGCCGGGGCGGGCAGCAAGAGACCCAGTACTTC.

The rearrangement links TRBV29-1 to TRBJ2-3, with 8 bases lining up with TRBD2. V gave up 4 bases and J gave up 6 bases; unmatched junction bases: 21. This CDR3 spans 18 amino acids. Germline-derived CDR1 and CDR2 are SQVTM and ANQGSEA. Here the CDR3 reads CSVADPLRLAGLRDTQYF. CDR3 in DNA: TGCAGCGTTGCCGACCCCTTGAGGCTAGCGGGCCTCCGGGATACGCAGTATTTT.

The chain combines TRBV30 with TRBJ1-2; 12 bases match TRBD1. CDR1 is GTSNPN, CDR2 SVGIG, per germline (reference sequence). CDR3 length: 17 amino acids. Trimming cost V 2 bases and J 6 bases; bases outside gene matches: 13. The CDR3, as DNA: TGTGCCTGGAGTCTCTCCGGGACAGGGGGCACGGTGGATGGCTACACCTTC. Its translation is CAWSLSGTGGTVDGYTF.

This sequence joins TRBV10-3 and TRBJ2-5; 7 bases line up with TRBD2. The CDR3 covers 15 residues. V trimming: 10 bases; J trimming: 4 bases; junction bases outside the gene matches: 15. Germline V CDR1 and CDR2: ENHRY, SYGVKD. This CDR3 is CATGTSSGVGETQYF. The CDR3 nucleotides are TGTGCCACGGGCACAAGCAGCGGGGTGGGAGAGACCCAGTACTTC.

V is TRBV30 and J is TRBJ1-2, with D perhaps matching TRBD1 (5 bases). V dropped 0 bases and J dropped 7 bases, with 12 bases sitting between them. The germline V gene encodes CDR1 GTSNPN and CDR2 SVGIG (reference sequence). This CDR3 has 13 residues. CDR3 loop: CAWSVGGQGGYTF. In DNA, the CDR3 is TGTGCCTGGAGTGTAGGTGGGCAGGGTGGCTACACCTTC.

This chain joins TRBV7-9 and TRBJ1-1; 7 nucleotides line up with TRBD1. The germline CDR1 and CDR2 sequences are SEHNR and FQNEAQ (reference sequence). With 5 bases clipped from V and 2 bases from J, the junction kept 5 bases outside the gene matches. The CDR3 length is 14 residues. CDR3 sequence: CASSDREPNTEAFF. For the CDR3, the DNA is TGTGCCAGCAGCGACAGGGAGCCTAACACTGAAGCTTTCTTT. Full variable domain (outside the CDR3, taken from reference TRBV7-9 and TRBJ1-1): DTGVSQNPRHKITKRGQNVTFRCDPISEHNRLYWYRQTLGQGPEFLTYFQNEAQLEKSRLLSDRFSAERPKGSFSTLEIQRTEQGDSAMYLCASSDREPNTEAFFGQGTRLTVV.

The chain has TRBV30 and TRBJ1-2, with TRBD1 identical over 7 bases. Trimming at V came to 4 bases and at J to 4 bases, leaving 6 bases not matched to a gene. The CDR3 has 13 residues. Looked up from germline, CDR1 is GTSNPN and CDR2 is SVGIG (reference sequence). Here the CDR3 DNA reads TGTGCCTGGAACAGGGGATCGGGCTATGGCTACACCTTC. Translated, it gives CAWNRGSGYGYTF.

The rearrangement links TRBV7-9 to TRBJ2-5; D is undetermined. In germline, CDR1 is SEHNR, CDR2 FQNEAQ (reference sequence). This CDR3 has 16 residues. Between the trimmed V and J ends, which lost 5 bases and 0 bases, there was a span of 16 bases. The chain's CDR3 is CASSKINVRNQETQYF. For the CDR3, the DNA is TGTGCCAGCAGCAAGATTAACGTTCGAAACCAAGAGACCCAGTACTTC.

This chain joins TRBV7-5 and TRBJ2-1; TRBD2 is the table's D call and was not checked against the DNA. TRBV7-5 is a listed pseudogene. This CDR3 contains 17 residues. The CDR3 nucleotides are TGTGTCAGAAGCCCTAGAGGACTAGCTCCCACCTACAATGAGCAGTTCTTC. Protein: CVRSPRGLAPTYNEQFF.

The rearrangement uses TRBV7-8 and TRBJ1-5; 8 bases are a match to TRBD1. After removal of 5 bases from V and 6 bases from J, the junction contained 9 bases not matched to a gene. The CDR3 extends over 15 amino acids. Germline V lookup: CDR1 SGHVS, CDR2 FQNEAQ. The CDR3, as DNA: TGTGCCAGCAGCCAGGGGGCAGGGGGCTTTCAGCCCCAGCATTTT. It translates to CASSQGAGGFQPQHF.

The chain is built from TRBV13 and TRBJ1-2, with a weak D call TRBD1 (6 bases). Trimming took off 3 bases at V and 6 bases at J, with 11 bases between the two ends. Germline lookup yields CDR1 PRHDT and CDR2 FYEKMQ (reference sequence). This CDR3 has 13 residues. CDR3 amino acids: CASSFGGGDGYTF. The CDR3 bases are TGTGCCAGCAGCTTCGGAGGGGGGGATGGCTACACCTTC.

This chain links TRBV7-2 with TRBJ2-1; 13 bases map to TRBD2. V was pared by 4 bases and J by 9 bases, with 6 bases of the junction left unmatched. The CDR3 length is 15 residues. Germline loops: CDR1 SGHTA, CDR2 FQGNSA. This chain's CDR3 is CASSYDWTSGSEQFF. CDR3 sequence (DNA): TGTGCCAGCAGCTATGATTGGACTAGCGGGAGTGAGCAGTTCTTC.

The chain recombines TRBV4-2 with TRBJ1-1, with D unclear. V was shortened by 1 base and J by 4 bases, with 16 bases between the two germline ends. Germline loops: CDR1 LGHNA, CDR2 YNFKEQ. The CDR3 runs 16 residues. As DNA, the CDR3 is TGTGCCAGCAGCCAAGTCAACCAGGTTATTGGCACTGAAGCTTTCTTT. It specifies CASSQVNQVIGTEAFF.

This rearrangement joins TRBV19 to TRBJ1-5; 9 nucleotides line up with TRBD1. J gave up 7 bases and V 7 bases, and 8 bases lay outside the gene matches. Per germline, CDR1 LNHDA and CDR2 SQIVND (reference sequence). This CDR3 has 14 amino acids. DNA for the CDR3: TGTGCCAGTATCGCGGGACAGGGCGCGCAGCCCCAGCATTTT. It yields the protein CASIAGQGAQPQHF. The full variable domain, its missing parts supplied by reference TRBV19 and TRBJ1-5, is DGGITQSPKYLFRKEGQNVTLSCEQNLNHDAMYWYRQDPGQGLRLIYYSQIVNDFQKGDIAEGYSVSREKKESFPLTVTSAQKNPTAFYLCASIAGQGAQPQHFGDGTRLSIL.

This chain joins TRBV6-1 and TRBJ1-1; 8 bases fit TRBD1. Germline CDR1 MNHNS, CDR2 SASEGT. V shed 6 bases, J shed 6 bases, and the junction held 12 bases outside the gene matches. The CDR3 is 15 amino acids. The chain's CDR3 is CASRPWTGKGAEAFF. CDR3 nucleotide sequence: TGTGCCAGCAGACCTTGGACAGGGAAGGGCGCTGAAGCTTTCTTT.

The rearrangement links TRBV9 to TRBJ1-2; D is unresolved. V lost 0 bases and J lost 5, with 14 bases in between. Germline values: CDR1 SGDLS, CDR2 YYNGEE. This CDR3 comprises 15 residues. The CDR3, as DNA: TGTGCCAGCAGCGTAGCGGTAGATGGGGATTATGGCTACACCTTC. Protein sequence: CASSVAVDGDYGYTF.

This chain uses TRBV7-8 with TRBJ1-1; D might be TRBD1 (6 bases). The germline V and J ends were trimmed by 5 bases and 1 base, with 11 bases remaining between them. This CDR3 is built from 14 residues. Germline-derived CDR1 and CDR2 are SGHVS and FQNEAQ. In nucleotides, the CDR3 is TGTGCCAGCAGCGCCCGGACAGCGAACACTGAAGCTTTCTTT. Its translation: CASSARTANTEAFF.

CDR3 protein: CASSQGFGGNTGELFF. Here the CDR3 DNA reads TGTGCCAGCAGCCAAGGGTTCGGGGGGAACACCGGGGAGCTGTTTTTT. The chain joins TRBV4-2 to TRBJ2-2; D may be TRBD2 (6 bases). CDR3 length equals 16 residues. Germline assignment: CDR1 LGHNA and CDR2 YNFKEQ. Trimming stripped 1 base from V and 1 base from J, with 10 bases between.

This chain joins TRBV19 and TRBJ2-2; 7 nucleotides line up with TRBD1. The CDR3 is made up of 15 amino acids. The V and J ends lost 7 bases and 6 bases, in that order; junction bases with no gene match: 11. CDR1 is LNHDA, CDR2 SQIVND, per germline (reference sequence). The CDR3 nucleotides read TGTGCCAGTACCTCTGACAGGGTTGTACCCGGGGAGCTGTTTTTT. It yields the protein CASTSDRVVPGELFF.

This sequence joins TRBV21-1 and TRBJ2-7; TRBD2 reflects the table's D call only, with no check against the DNA. TRBV21-1 is marked as a pseudogene. The CDR3 runs 17 residues. The CDR3 region has the DNA TGTGCCAGCAGCATCAAAGTCTTGGGACTAGGCTCTGCCGAGCAGTACTTC. Translation gives CASSIKVLGLGSAEQYF.

V is TRBV2 and J is TRBJ2-7, with TRBD2 matching over 10 bases. V lost 6 bases to trimming and J lost 0 bases; unmatched junction nucleotides: 8. Germline V gene sequence: CDR1 SNHLY, CDR2 FYNNEI. The CDR3 has 16 amino acids. The CDR3 here is CASRVAGGLSSYEQYF. DNA for the CDR3: TGTGCCAGCAGGGTAGCGGGGGGCCTGAGCTCCTACGAGCAGTACTTC.

This clone appeared a few times. CDR3 region: CATSRGFGAPRDEQFF. CDR3 nucleotide sequence: TGTGCCACCAGCAGAGGCTTTGGGGCCCCTCGGGATGAGCAGTTCTTC. This chain connects TRBV15 to TRBJ2-1, with a weak D call TRBD1 (5 bases). Trimming took 1 base from V and 8 from J, leaving 18 bases between them. The CDR3 runs 16 residues. Germline CDR1 LNHNV, CDR2 YYDKDF (reference sequence).

This chain joins TRBV28 and TRBJ2-5; no clear D gene. The germline CDR1 and CDR2 sequences are MDHEN and SYDVKM. V was shortened by 7 bases and J by 4 bases, with 7 bases between the two germline ends. The CDR3 runs 11 residues. CDR3 nucleotide sequence: TGTGCCAGCACTAAAAGAGAGACCCAGTACTTC. Encoded protein: CASTKRETQYF.

V is TRBV5-1 and J is TRBJ2-7, with 7 nucleotides matching TRBD2. Per germline, CDR1 SGHRS and CDR2 YFSETQ. V dropped 5 bases and J dropped 7; count of bases not matched to a gene: 6. The CDR3 contains 12 residues. CDR3 sequence reads: CASSVSSGEQYF. The CDR3 region has the DNA TGCGCCAGCAGTGTATCTAGCGGAGAGCAGTACTTC.

The chain carries TRBV27 and TRBJ2-1; unclear D gene. The CDR3 sequence is 16 residues long. Germline V gives CDR1 MNHEY, CDR2 SMNVEV (reference sequence). With 6 bases removed from V and 1 base from J, the gap between germline ends came to 16 bases. CDR3 sequence (DNA): TGTGCCAGCAGACTTTCGGGTGGGGTGTCCTACAATGAGCAGTTCTTC. As protein: CASRLSGGVSYNEQFF.

V gene TRBV19 combines with J gene TRBJ2-3, with 11 nucleotides matching TRBD1. The V segment lost 7 bases and the J segment 4 bases; nucleotides outside the gene matches: 1. Germline values: CDR1 LNHDA, CDR2 SQIVND (reference sequence). This CDR3 comprises 13 residues. The CDR3 region is CASTGQGADTQYF. CDR3 nucleotides: TGTGCCAGTACGGGACAGGGGGCAGATACGCAGTATTTT.

V and J are TRBV9 and TRBJ1-2; tentative D call: TRBD1 (6 bases). This CDR3 has 15 residues. Trimming removed 0 bases at V and 4 bases at J, with 13 bases between. From germline, CDR1 is SGDLS and CDR2 YYNGEE. CDR3 sequence (DNA): TGTGCCAGCAGCGTAGGTGTCGGACAGTTCTATGGCTACACCTTC. Amino acids: CASSVGVGQFYGYTF.

The chain recombines TRBV6-6 with TRBJ1-1; D gene ambiguous. Germline values: CDR1 MNHNY, CDR2 SVGAGI (reference sequence). Trimming took off 0 bases at V and 0 bases at J, with 8 bases between the two ends. CDR3 length: 15 amino acids. The CDR3 spells CASSYSGLMNTEAFF. Written as DNA, the CDR3 is TGTGCCAGCAGTTACTCAGGGCTCATGAACACTGAAGCTTTCTTT.

The rearrangement uses TRBV27 and TRBJ1-1; no definite D call. The V and J ends lost 2 bases and 4 bases respectively, with 8 bases between them. This CDR3 spans 13 amino acids. The germline V gene has CDR1 MNHEY and CDR2 SMNVEV (reference sequence). CDR3 in amino acids: CASSLREGTEAFF. The CDR3 DNA reads as TGTGCCAGCAGTTTAAGAGAGGGCACTGAAGCTTTCTTT.